This T cell receptor beta chain was retrieved from a study of regulatory T cells in long-lasting Graves disease. Time point specified: persistent/refractory GD, antithyroid drugs over 5 years with positive TRAb. Making the TCR library involved RNA that had been extracted from PBMCs. The collection involved drawing 7.5 to 9.5 milliliters of peripheral blood into EDTA tubes. Construction of the TCR beta libraries employed iRepertoire HTBI primers in conjunction with Arm-PCR of CDR3 regions. TCRdb used MiXCR to reprocess the multiplex PCR reads, holding one entry per CDR3 protein. The sample has approximately 690,000 distinct CDR3 sequences; roughly 30% are singletons. This CDR3 has 14 amino acids. V was clipped by 1 base and J by 1 base, with 7 bases between them. Germline values: CDR1 MDHEN, CDR2 SYDVKM.

This sequence was found in a female donor with Graves disease. The sample in question was peripheral blood mononuclear cells (PBMCs), obtained when the disease was refractory, from a patient treated with antithyroid drugs. The V call is TRBV28, the J call TRBJ1-1; the D is unclear. CDR3 residues: CASSLSNKNTEAFF. DNA for the CDR3: TGTGCCAGCAGTTTATCTAACAAGAACACTGAAGCTTTCTTT.